The present entry profiles one T cell receptor (beta chain) with its context. There are a few counts of this clone. Its antigen remains undetermined. One base away there is no much larger clone; base qualities are not given. Other DNA sequences in the sample encode the same CDR3. These data come from a study of lymphopenia after photon versus proton radiotherapy (dated by TCRdb to the late 2010s). Study-wide context: The immunological effects of photon versus proton radiation therapy were compared in patients with gastrointestinal tumors who developed high-grade lymphopenia. The cohort included over 15 patients with gastrointestinal tumors who developed lymphopenia after receiving either photon or proton therapy. The goal of the study was to characterize the differences between the two radiation modalities in how they affect the immune system. Broader findings and caveats from the paper: After the lymphocyte count nadir, repertoires from photon-treated patients showed oligoclonal expansion, particularly of CD8+ Temra cells, and this expansion drove the decline in diversity. The survival association was assessed only in patients who died, and the authors presented better survival with proton therapy as a possibility rather than a demonstrated result. Across the cohort, an inverse correlation was found between a larger post-nadir drop in TCR diversity and overall survival time among patients who died. Proton-treated patients stayed relatively stable during treatment, while photon-treated patients lost naive T cells and TCR diversity and gained effector/memory populations.

Library generation was performed with the immunoSEQ multiplex PCR assay. T cell repertoires were profiled with deep sequencing of rearranged TCR beta loci together with multiparametric flow cytometry. As stored in TCRdb, this immuneACCESS dataset retains in-frame rearrangements with V and J assigned. A fraction of the clones does not appear; measured against another copy, unresolved V genes explain less than half of the discrepancy, and the remainder lacks a known reason. Within this sample are about 45,000 clones, with roughly 87% of them counted one time only. In total, the top ten clones hold 2.2% of the sample. V lost 4 bases and J lost 0 bases; the stretch between them is 7 bases long. The CDR1 and CDR2 encoded by the germline V gene (reference sequence) are LNHDA and SQIVND. Including the terminal cysteine and phenylalanine, the CDR3 comprises 14 residues. Only CDR3 DNA remains: 42 bases, in frame from the first base.

The V gene is TRBV19 and the J gene is TRBJ1-3; the D gene cannot be named for sure. This TCR came from a man aged 40-55 years with gastric cancer. The sample was peripheral blood, taken from a patient treated with photon-based radiotherapy. CDR3 loop: CASSTRDSGNTIYF. The nucleotide sequence is TGTGCCAGTAGTACCCGAGACTCTGGAAACACCATATATTTT.